This paragraph covers one T cell receptor (beta chain) sequence. These data are taken from a study of shared clonotypes between healthy human individuals. Clones were sequenced by immunoSEQ multiplex PCR, and TCRdb holds only the in-frame ones, with some missing. The sample contains almost 750,000 clones, 72% of which appear only once. Source material: memory CD4+ T cells sorted from blood. As for subset: CD45RA-negative fraction. The clonotype originates from a woman between 25 and 40 years old in good health.

The CDR3 sequence: CASSGPRAYNEQFF. CDR3 nucleotide sequence: TGTGCCAGCAGTGGCCCCCGGGCCTACAATGAGCAGTTCTTC. The chain employs TRBV25-1 and TRBJ2-1; D remains unclear. The CDR3 contains 14 residues. Between the trimmed V and J ends, which lost 4 bases and 2 bases, there was a span of 9 bases. Germline-derived CDR1 and CDR2 are MGHDK and SYGVNS.